A selection of T cell receptor beta chains follows, all from one sample in a study of blood T cell repertoires in COVID-19. Profiled with immunoSEQ multiplex PCR; TCRdb holds only in-frame clones, not every one. The data hold about 150,000 clones, with 90% observed a single time. Material: peripheral blood. All receptors derive from a man between 45 and 60 years old with acute or convalescent COVID-19. Both conserved end residues are part of each CDR3. D genes are given only for firm matches. Clone size, where shown, is once, few, many, or a class for clones that have expanded.

clone size	V gene	CDR3 length	D gene	J gene	CDR3 DNA	CDR3 protein
NA	TRBV5-1	14	NA	TRBJ2-7	TGCGCCAGCAGCTTGGGGGGCAAATTCTACGAGCAGTACTTC	CASSLGGKFYEQYF
once	TRBV5-1	16	NA	TRBJ2-5	TGCGCCAGCAGCTTGGGGGTACGGGAGCCTCAAGAGACCCAGTACTTC	CASSLGVREPQETQYF
NA	TRBV5-6	15	NA	TRBJ1-2	TGTGCCAGCAGCTTGAAGCACAGGGTAGCCCATGGCTACACCTTC	CASSLKHRVAHGYTF
NA	TRBV7-2	17	TRBD2	TRBJ2-2	TGTGCCAGCAGCTTAGGGAGCGGGAGCTTGAACACCGGGGAGCTGTTTTTT	CASSLGSGSLNTGELFF
NA	TRBV7-9	13	TRBD1	TRBJ1-2	TGTGCCAGCAGCCACCGGGACAGCCGTGGCTACACCTTC	CASSHRDSRGYTF
once	TRBV18	15	NA	TRBJ1-4	TGTGCCAGCTCACAGTTTGAGACAGAAAATGAAAAACTGTTTTTT	CASSQFETENEKLFF
NA	TRBV18	16	TRBD2	TRBJ2-3	TGTGCCAGCTCCCTTCCTCTGACGGGAGGCCTAGATACGCAGTATTTT	CASSLPLTGGLDTQYF
NA	TRBV10-3	14	TRBD2	TRBJ2-1	TGTGCCATCAGTGGGACTAGCGGGAGTGGTGAGCAGTTCTTC	CAISGTSGSGEQFF
NA	TRBV9	18	NA	TRBJ2-2	TGTGCCAGCAGCGTAGCTCCAGGGACAACGGTAGGCACCGGGGAGCTGTTTTTT	CASSVAPGTTVGTGELFF
NA	TRBV7-8	14	NA	TRBJ2-2	TGTGCCAGCAGCTTACGTCTAGCGTACGGGGAGCTGTTTTTT	CASSLRLAYGELFF
NA	TRBV10-3	15	NA	TRBJ2-2	TGTGCCATCACTCGGGGCAGGGGCGACACCGGGGAGCTGTTTTTT	CAITRGRGDTGELFF
NA	TRBV27	15	TRBD2	TRBJ2-3	TGTGCCAGCAGTTTCCTCGGACTAGTGGCAGATACGCAGTATTTT	CASSFLGLVADTQYF
NA	TRBV19	14	TRBD1	TRBJ1-5	TGTGCCAGTGGGGGACAGGGGGGCAATCAGCCCCAGCATTTT	CASGGQGGNQPQHF
NA	TRBV5-6	15	NA	TRBJ1-2	TGTGCCAGCAGCTTGTTGTCACGGGAGGACTATGGCTACACCTTC	CASSLLSREDYGYTF
NA	TRBV5-5	14	NA	TRBJ2-5	TGTGCCAGCAGCTCTTCGGACTACGAAGAGACCCAGTACTTC	CASSSSDYEETQYF
few	TRBV7-2	13	NA	TRBJ2-1	TGTGCCAGCACGAATGTAATAGCTAATGAGCAGTTCTTC	CASTNVIANEQFF
NA	TRBV15	15	NA	TRBJ1-6	TGTGCCACCAGGAGAAGGGACACCCATAATTCACCCCTCCACTTT	CATRRRDTHNSPLHF
NA	TRBV4-2	19	NA	TRBJ1-1	TGTGCCAGCAGCCAAGATAGGGGAACAGGGAGGGTTGGGTACACTGAAGCTTTCTTT	CASSQDRGTGRVGYTEAFF
NA	TRBV5-3	12	TRBD1	TRBJ1-4	TGTGGCCACACAGGGGCGGATGAAAAACTGTTTTTT	CGHTGADEKLFF
NA	TRBV2	14	NA	TRBJ1-6	TGTGCCAGCAGTGAAGGCAGGCAGCATTCACCCCTCCACTTT	CASSEGRQHSPLHF
NA	TRBV6-2/TRBV6-3	16	NA	TRBJ1-4	TGTGCCAGCAGTTCCCGGAGGCGTGCAACTAATGAAAAACTGTTTTTT	CASSSRRRATNEKLFF
few	TRBV28	15	TRBD1	TRBJ1-4	TGTGCCAGCAGTGACAGGGGGCGGGGTAATGAAAAACTGTTTTTT	CASSDRGRGNEKLFF
NA	TRBV28	16	TRBD1	TRBJ2-1	TGTGCCAGCAGTGACAGGGGGGGGCCCTCTGGCAATGAGCAGTTCTTC	CASSDRGGPSGNEQFF
NA	TRBV10-2	13	NA	TRBJ2-2	TGCGCCAGCAGAACAGGGACCACCGGGGAGCTGTTTTTT	CASRTGTTGELFF
NA	TRBV9	14	TRBD2	TRBJ2-5	TGTGCCAGCAGCCCCCGGACTAGCGTGGAGACCCAGTACTTC	CASSPRTSVETQYF
NA	TRBV9	15	TRBD1	TRBJ1-4	TGTGCCAGCAGCGTATTCGGACAGGGGTCTGAAAAACTGTTTTTT	CASSVFGQGSEKLFF
NA	TRBV11-1	14	NA	TRBJ1-1	TGTGCCAGCAGCCCAGCAGGGTTTAGCACTGAAGCTTTCTTT	CASSPAGFSTEAFF
few	TRBV23-1	17	NA	TRBJ1-4	TGCGCCAGCGCAGCCCGGGGGTCCAACAGACTTAATGAAAAACTGTTTTTT	CASAARGSNRLNEKLFF
NA	TRBV29-1	13	TRBD1	TRBJ2-7	TGCAGCGTTGAATCAGGACAGGGCTACGAGCAGTACTTC	CSVESGQGYEQYF
many	TRBV7-2	14	TRBD1	TRBJ1-2	TGTGCCAGCAGCACACCAGGGGGCTTCTGGGGCTACACCTTC	CASSTPGGFWGYTF
NA	TRBV6-6	15	TRBD1	TRBJ2-1	TGTGCCAGCAGCCCCGGACAGGACCGTAGGAATGAGCAGTTCTTC	CASSPGQDRRNEQFF
NA	TRBV9	16	NA	TRBJ2-2	TGTGCCAGCAATACCGGGTCTCCCCTTAACACCGGGGAGCTGTTTTTT	CASNTGSPLNTGELFF
few	TRBV7-2	15	TRBD1	TRBJ1-5	TGTGCCAGCAGTTTAGACAGGGGCCTTAATCAGCCCCAGCATTTT	CASSLDRGLNQPQHF
NA	TRBV10-2	15	TRBD2	TRBJ2-2	TGCGCCAGCAGTCTACCGGGACTAGTTCCCGGGGAGCTGTTTTTT	CASSLPGLVPGELFF
NA	TRBV27	17	TRBD1	TRBJ2-6	TGTGCCAGCAAACCCGGACAGGGGGTCTCTGGGGCCAACGTCCTGACTTTC	CASKPGQGVSGANVLTF
NA	TRBV5-4	16	NA	TRBJ2-5	TGTGCCAGCAGCACAGGAGGGGGCGGGCGCCTTGGGACCCAGTACTTC	CASSTGGGGRLGTQYF